Described below is a single T cell receptor beta chain sequence and its context. As yet, its antigen is unknown. This specimen comes from a study of graft-versus-host responses after intestinal transplantation. Turning to the study itself: Anti-thymocyte globulin was used for induction in all recipients, who then took tacrolimus and steroids for 3 to 4 years.

Produced via immunoSEQ multiplex PCR; TCRdb's table is partial and in-frame only. The table shows over 15,000 clones, with roughly 74% occurring only once. Whole-study results and caveats: Allograft graft-versus-host to host-versus-graft clonal ratios ran high in patients with graft-donor T cell macrochimerism. GvH clones appeared in recipient marrow, some first in ileum or blood.

The CDR3 is 11 residues long. Germline V CDR1 and CDR2: MNHEY, SMNVEV (reference sequence). V was clipped by 1 base and J by 9 bases, with 4 bases between them. Tissue processing of the graft released intraepithelial and lamina propria lymphocytes from it. The chain carries TRBV27 and TRBJ2-1; D ambiguous. This sequence was found in a human patient who received an intestinal transplant, so some T cells may come from the graft donor. The starting material was ileum tissue, obtained 14 days after transplant. Written as DNA, the CDR3 is TGTGCCAGCAGTTTATATAGTGAGCAGTTCTTC. Translating it yields CASSLYSEQFF.